One T cell receptor beta chain is described in this entry. Its specificity is not known. The data belong to a study of blood T cells in healthy people across ages. The study, taken as a whole, reports: Any changes in expanded clonotypes were possibly confounded, as donor CMV status remained unknown. Observed TCR beta diversity showed a strong correlation with the percentage of naive T cells as measured by flow cytometry.

For the second PCR, which ran for roughly 7 to 11 cycles, a sample-barcoded 5' primer and a J-beta primer mix were used. Each CDR3 protein is one row after TCRdb ran MiXCR on the 5' RACE reads. Of more than 800,000 distinct CDR3 sequences listed, less than 35% are singletons. Germline loops: CDR1 SQVTM, CDR2 ANQGSEA. V shed 3 bases and J 2 bases; nucleotides not matched to a gene: 2. This CDR3 is 14 amino acids long. The sequence was collected from a woman at least 80 years old in good health. This rearrangement joins TRBV29-1 to TRBJ2-3; TRBD2 aligns across 10 bases. The specimen sequenced was blood. The CDR3 region has the DNA TGCAGCGTTGATAGCGGGGGGAACACAGATACGCAGTATTTT. Its translation is CSVDSGGNTDTQYF.